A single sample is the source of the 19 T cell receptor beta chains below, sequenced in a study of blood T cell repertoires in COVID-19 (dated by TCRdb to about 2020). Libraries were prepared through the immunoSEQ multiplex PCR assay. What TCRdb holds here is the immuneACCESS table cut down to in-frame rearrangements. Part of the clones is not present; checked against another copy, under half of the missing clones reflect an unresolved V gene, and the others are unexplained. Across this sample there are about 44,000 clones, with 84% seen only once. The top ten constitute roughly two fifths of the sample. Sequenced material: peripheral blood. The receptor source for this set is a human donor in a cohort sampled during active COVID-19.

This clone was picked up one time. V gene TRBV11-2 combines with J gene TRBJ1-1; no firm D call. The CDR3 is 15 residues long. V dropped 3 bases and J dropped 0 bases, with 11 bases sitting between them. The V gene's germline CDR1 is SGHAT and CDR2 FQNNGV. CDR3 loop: CASSFLNGLNTEAFF. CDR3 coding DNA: TGTGCCAGCAGCTTCCTAAACGGGTTGAACACTGAAGCTTTCTTT.

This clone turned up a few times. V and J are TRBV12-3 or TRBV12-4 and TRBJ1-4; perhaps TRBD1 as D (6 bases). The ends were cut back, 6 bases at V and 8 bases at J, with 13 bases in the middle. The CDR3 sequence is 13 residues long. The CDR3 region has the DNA TGTGCCAGCAGGCCGACAGGAAACGAAAAACTGTTTTTT. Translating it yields CASRPTGNEKLFF.

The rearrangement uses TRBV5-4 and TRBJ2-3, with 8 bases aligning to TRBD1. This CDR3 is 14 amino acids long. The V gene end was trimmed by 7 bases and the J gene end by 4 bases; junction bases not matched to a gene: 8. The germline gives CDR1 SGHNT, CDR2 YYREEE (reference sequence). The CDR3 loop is CASGTQGASDTQYF. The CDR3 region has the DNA TGTGCCAGCGGAACGCAGGGGGCGTCAGATACGCAGTATTTT.

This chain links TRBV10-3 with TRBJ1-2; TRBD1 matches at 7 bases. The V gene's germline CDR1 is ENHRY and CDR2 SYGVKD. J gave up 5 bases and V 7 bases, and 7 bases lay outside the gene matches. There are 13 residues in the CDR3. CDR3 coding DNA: TGTGCCATCACTCAAGACAGGGTGTATGGCTACACCTTC. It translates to CAITQDRVYGYTF.

Written as DNA, the CDR3 is TGTGCCAGCAGCGTGGGAGGGGGGGCGAACAATGAGCAGTTCTTC. This gives the protein CASSVGGGANNEQFF. This chain uses TRBV9 with TRBJ2-1, with a tentative D call TRBD2 (7 bases). V was clipped by 2 bases and J by 5 bases, with 14 bases between them. The CDR3 runs to 15 residues. The V gene's germline CDR1 is SGDLS and CDR2 YYNGEE.

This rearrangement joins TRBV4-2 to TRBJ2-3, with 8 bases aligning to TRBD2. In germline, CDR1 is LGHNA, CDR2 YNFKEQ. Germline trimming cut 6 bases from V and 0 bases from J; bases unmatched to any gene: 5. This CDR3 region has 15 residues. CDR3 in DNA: TGTGCCAGCAGGCGCGGGGGGACAAGCACAGATACGCAGTATTTT. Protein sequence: CASRRGGTSTDTQYF.

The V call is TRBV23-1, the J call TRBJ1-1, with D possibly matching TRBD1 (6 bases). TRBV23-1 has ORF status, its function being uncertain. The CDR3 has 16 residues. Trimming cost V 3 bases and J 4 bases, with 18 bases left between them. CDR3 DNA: TGCGCCAGCAGTCAGCGAACCGGACAGAAACGCACTGAAGCTTTCTTT. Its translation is CASSQRTGQKRTEAFF.

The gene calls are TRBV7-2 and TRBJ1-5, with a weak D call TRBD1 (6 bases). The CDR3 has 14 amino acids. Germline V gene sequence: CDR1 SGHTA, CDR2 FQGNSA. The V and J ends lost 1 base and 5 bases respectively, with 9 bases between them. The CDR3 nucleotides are TGTGCCAGCAGCTTAGGGGGGCGTTATCAGCCCCAGCATTTT. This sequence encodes CASSLGGRYQPQHF.

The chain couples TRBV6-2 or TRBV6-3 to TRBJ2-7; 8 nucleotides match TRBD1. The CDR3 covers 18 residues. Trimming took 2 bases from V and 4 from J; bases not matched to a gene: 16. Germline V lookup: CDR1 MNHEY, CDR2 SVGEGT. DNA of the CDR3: TGTGCCAGCAGTTACGCCCCAGTGGCAGGGGGCGATGGATACGAGCAGTACTTC. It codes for CASSYAPVAGGDGYEQYF.

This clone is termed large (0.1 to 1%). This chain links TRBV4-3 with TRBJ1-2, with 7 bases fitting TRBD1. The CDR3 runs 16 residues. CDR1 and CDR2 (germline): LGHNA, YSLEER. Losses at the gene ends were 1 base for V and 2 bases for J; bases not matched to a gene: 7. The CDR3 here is CASSQASDRANYGYTF. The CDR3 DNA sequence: TGCGCCAGCAGCCAAGCTAGCGACAGGGCGAACTATGGCTACACCTTC.

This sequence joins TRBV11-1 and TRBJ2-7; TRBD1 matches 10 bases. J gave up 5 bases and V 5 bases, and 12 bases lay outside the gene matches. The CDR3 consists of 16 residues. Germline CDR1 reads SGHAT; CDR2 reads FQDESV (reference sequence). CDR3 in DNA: TGTGCCAGCAGCCCTAGGGGGAGGACAGGGGGTAACGAGCAGTACTTC. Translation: CASSPRGRTGGNEQYF.

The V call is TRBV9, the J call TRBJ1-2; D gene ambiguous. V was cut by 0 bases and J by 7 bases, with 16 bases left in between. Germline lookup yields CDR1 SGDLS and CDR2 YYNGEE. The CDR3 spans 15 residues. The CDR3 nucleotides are TGTGCCAGCAGCGTAGAGTTAGGCCCCCGGAGTGGCTACACCTTC. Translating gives CASSVELGPRSGYTF.

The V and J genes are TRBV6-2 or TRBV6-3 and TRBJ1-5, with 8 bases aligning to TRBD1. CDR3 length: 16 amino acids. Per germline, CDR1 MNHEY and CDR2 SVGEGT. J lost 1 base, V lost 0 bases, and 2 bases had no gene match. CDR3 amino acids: CASSYSGQGSNQPQHF. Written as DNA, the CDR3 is TGTGCCAGCAGTTACTCCGGACAGGGCAGCAATCAGCCCCAGCATTTT.

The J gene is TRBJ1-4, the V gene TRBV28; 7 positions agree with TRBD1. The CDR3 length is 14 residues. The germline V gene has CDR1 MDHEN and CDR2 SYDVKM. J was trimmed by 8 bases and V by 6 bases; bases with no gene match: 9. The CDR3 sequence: CASSSGQVGEKLFF. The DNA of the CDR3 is TGTGCCAGCAGCTCCGGACAGGTGGGGGAAAAACTGTTTTTT.

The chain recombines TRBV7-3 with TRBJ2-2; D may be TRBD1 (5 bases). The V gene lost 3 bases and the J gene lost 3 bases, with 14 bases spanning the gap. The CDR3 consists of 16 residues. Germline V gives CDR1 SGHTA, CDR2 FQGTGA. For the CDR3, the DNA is TGTGCCAGCAGCTTCGGGTTCACAGGCGACACCGGGGAGCTGTTTTTT. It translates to CASSFGFTGDTGELFF.

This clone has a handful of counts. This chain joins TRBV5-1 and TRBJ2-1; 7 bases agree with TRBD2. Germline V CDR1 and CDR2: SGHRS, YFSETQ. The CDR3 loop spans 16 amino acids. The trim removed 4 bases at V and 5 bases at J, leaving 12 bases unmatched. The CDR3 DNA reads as TGCGCCAGCAGCCCTCTAGGGACTAACCATCACAATGAGCAGTTCTTC. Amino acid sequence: CASSPLGTNHHNEQFF.

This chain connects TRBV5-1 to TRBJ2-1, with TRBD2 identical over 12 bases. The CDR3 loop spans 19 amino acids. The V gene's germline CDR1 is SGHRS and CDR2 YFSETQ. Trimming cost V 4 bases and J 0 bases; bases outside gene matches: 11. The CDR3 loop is CASSAGLAGRPNSYNEQFF. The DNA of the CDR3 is TGCGCCAGCAGCGCCGGACTAGCGGGGAGACCAAACTCCTACAATGAGCAGTTCTTC.

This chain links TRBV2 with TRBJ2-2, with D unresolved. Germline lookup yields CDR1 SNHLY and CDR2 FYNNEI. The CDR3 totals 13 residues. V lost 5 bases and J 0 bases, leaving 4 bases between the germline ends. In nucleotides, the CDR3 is TGTGCCAGCAGTTTCGCGAACACCGGGGAGCTGTTTTTT. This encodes CASSFANTGELFF.

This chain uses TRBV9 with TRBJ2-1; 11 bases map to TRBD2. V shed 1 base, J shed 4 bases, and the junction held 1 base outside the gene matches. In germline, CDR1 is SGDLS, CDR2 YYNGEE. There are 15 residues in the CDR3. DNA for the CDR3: TGTGCCAGCAGCGTACTAGCGGGGGGATACAATGAGCAGTTCTTC. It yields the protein CASSVLAGGYNEQFF.